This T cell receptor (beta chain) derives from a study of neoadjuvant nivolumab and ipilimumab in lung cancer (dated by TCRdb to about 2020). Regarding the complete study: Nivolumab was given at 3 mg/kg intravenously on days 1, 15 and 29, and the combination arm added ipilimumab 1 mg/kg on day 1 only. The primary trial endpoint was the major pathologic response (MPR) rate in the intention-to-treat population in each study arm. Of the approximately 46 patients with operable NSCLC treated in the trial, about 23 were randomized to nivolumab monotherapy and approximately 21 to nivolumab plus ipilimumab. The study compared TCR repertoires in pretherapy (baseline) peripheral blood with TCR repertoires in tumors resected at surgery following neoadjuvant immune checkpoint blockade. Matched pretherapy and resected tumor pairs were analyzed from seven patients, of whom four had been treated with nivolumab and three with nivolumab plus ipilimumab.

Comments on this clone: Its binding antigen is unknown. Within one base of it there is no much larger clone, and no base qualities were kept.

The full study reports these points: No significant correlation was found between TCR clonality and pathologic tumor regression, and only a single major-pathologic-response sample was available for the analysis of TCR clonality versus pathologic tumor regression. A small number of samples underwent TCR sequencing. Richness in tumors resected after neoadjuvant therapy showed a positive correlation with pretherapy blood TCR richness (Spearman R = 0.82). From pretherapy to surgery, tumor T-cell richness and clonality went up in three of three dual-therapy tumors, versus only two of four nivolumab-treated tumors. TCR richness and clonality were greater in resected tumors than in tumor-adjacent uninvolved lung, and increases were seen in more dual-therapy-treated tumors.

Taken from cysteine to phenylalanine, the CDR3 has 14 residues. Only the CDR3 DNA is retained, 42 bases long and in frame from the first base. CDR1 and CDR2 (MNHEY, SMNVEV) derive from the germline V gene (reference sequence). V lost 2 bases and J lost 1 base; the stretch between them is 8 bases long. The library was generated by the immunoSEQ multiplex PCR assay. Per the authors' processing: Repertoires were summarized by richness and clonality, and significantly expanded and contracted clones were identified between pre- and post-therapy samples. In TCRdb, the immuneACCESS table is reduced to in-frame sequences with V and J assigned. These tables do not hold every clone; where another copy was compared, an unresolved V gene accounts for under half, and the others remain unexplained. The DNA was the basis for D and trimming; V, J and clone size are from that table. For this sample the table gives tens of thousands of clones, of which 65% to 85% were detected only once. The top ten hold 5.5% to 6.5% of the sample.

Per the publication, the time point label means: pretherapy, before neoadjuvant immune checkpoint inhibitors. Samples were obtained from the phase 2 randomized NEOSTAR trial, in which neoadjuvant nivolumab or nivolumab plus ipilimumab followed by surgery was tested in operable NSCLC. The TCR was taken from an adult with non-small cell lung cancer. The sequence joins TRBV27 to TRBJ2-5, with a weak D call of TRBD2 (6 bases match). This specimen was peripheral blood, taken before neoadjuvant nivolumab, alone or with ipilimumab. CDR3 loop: CASSLGGSQETQYF. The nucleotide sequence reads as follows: TGTGCCAGCAGTTTAGGAGGGAGCCAAGAGACCCAGTACTTC.